These 8 T cell receptor beta chains were sequenced from one sample in a study of T cell responses to AZD1222 COVID-19 vaccine. The data were produced by immunoSEQ multiplex PCR, yet TCRdb's version contains in-frame clones alone and is incomplete. Here the sample spans 110,000 to 150,000 clones, around 85% being singletons. This specimen was peripheral blood, taken on day 0 of AZD1222 vaccination. Receptors were obtained from an adult in good health.

The chain couples TRBV29-1 to TRBJ1-3, with D unresolved. The CDR3 consists of 10 residues. Germline loops: CDR1 SQVTM, CDR2 ANQGSEA. V gave up 7 bases and J gave up 8 bases, with 9 bases separating them. CDR3 nucleotide sequence: TGCAGCGCCAGATTGGACACCATATATTTT. The encoded protein is CSARLDTIYF.

This chain connects TRBV23-1 to TRBJ1-2, with D tentatively TRBD1 (6 bases). TRBV23-1 is recorded as an ORF, its role being uncertain. V was pared by 4 bases and J by 9 bases, with 15 bases between. This CDR3 region has 13 residues. The CDR3 coding sequence is TGCGCCAGCAGTCCCAGGGGCCGATTATGCTACACCTTC. Translating gives CASSPRGRLCYTF.

This chain links TRBV5-1 with TRBJ1-6, with 10 bases fitting TRBD1. V trimming: 5 bases; J trimming: 14 bases; junction bases outside the gene matches: 10. This CDR3 is built from 14 residues. CDR1 is SGHRS, CDR2 YFSETQ, per germline. Here the CDR3 DNA reads TGCGCCAGCAGGCCTGGACAGGGGGAAATAGCCCTCCACTTT. This translates into CASRPGQGEIALHF.

This chain links TRBV19 with TRBJ2-1, with TRBD2 matching 10 bases. CDR1 and CDR2 (germline): LNHDA, SQIVND (reference sequence). V trimming: 6 bases; J trimming: 6 bases; junction bases outside the gene matches: 11. The CDR3 has 16 amino acids. Here the CDR3 DNA reads TGTGCCAGTAGCCCCCCGCTAGCGGGAGTTGGCAATGAGCAGTTCTTC. Protein product: CASSPPLAGVGNEQFF. The full variable domain, rest sourced from reference TRBV19 and TRBJ2-1, is DGGITQSPKYLFRKEGQNVTLSCEQNLNHDAMYWYRQDPGQGLRLIYYSQIVNDFQKGDIAEGYSVSREKKESFPLTVTSAQKNPTAFYLCASSPPLAGVGNEQFFGPGTRLTVL.

The V call is TRBV5-6, the J call TRBJ2-7, with 11 bases that match TRBD1. Germline trimming cut 5 bases from V and 4 bases from J; bases unmatched to any gene: 5. This CDR3 region has 14 residues. CDR1 and CDR2 from the germline V gene are SGHDT and YYEEEE. The CDR3 DNA is TGTGCCAGCAGACTGGGACAGGGGGGATACGAGCAGTACTTC. It translates to CASRLGQGGYEQYF.

This chain links TRBV6-5 with TRBJ1-1, with D possibly TRBD1 on 6 matching bases. In germline, CDR1 is MNHEY, CDR2 SVGAGI. The CDR3 has 15 amino acids. The V gene lost 0 bases and the J gene lost 4 bases, with 12 bases spanning the gap. The DNA for the CDR3 is TGTGCCAGCAGTTACTCGCGCAGGGGAGTCACTGAAGCTTTCTTT. As protein: CASSYSRRGVTEAFF.

This clone was seen only a few times. V and J are TRBV19 and TRBJ2-3; 7 nucleotides line up with TRBD2. There are 15 residues in the CDR3. Per germline, CDR1 LNHDA and CDR2 SQIVND (reference sequence). J gave up 3 bases and V 6 bases, and 9 bases lay outside the gene matches. In DNA, the CDR3 is TGTGCCAGTAGAATTTCTGGGGGAGGGACAGATACGCAGTATTTT. Its translation is CASRISGGGTDTQYF.

V usage is TRBV6-6 and J usage is TRBJ2-7, with D possibly TRBD2 on 5 matching bases. This CDR3 region has 13 residues. The V and J ends lost 0 bases and 5 bases respectively, with 8 bases between them. The germline gives CDR1 MNHNY, CDR2 SVGAGI (reference sequence). The CDR3 is CASSYSWRDEQYF. CDR3 nucleotides: TGTGCCAGCAGTTACTCGTGGCGGGACGAGCAGTACTTC.